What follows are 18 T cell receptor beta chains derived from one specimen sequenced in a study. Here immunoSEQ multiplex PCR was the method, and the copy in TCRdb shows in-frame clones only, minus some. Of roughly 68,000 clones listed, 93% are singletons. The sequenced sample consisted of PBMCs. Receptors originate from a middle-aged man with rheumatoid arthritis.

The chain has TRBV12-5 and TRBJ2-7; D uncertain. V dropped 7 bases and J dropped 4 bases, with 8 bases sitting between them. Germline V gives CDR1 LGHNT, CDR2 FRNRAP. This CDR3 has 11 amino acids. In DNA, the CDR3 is TGTGCTAGTGCCCTTAGGTACGAGCAGTACTTC. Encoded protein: CASALRYEQYF.

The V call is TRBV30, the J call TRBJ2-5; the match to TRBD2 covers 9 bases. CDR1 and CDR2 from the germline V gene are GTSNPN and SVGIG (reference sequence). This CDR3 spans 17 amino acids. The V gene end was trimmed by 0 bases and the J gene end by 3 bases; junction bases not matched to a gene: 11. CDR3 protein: CAWSVRLLTSGKETQYF. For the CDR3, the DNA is TGTGCCTGGAGTGTACGGCTCTTGACTAGCGGAAAAGAGACCCAGTACTTC.

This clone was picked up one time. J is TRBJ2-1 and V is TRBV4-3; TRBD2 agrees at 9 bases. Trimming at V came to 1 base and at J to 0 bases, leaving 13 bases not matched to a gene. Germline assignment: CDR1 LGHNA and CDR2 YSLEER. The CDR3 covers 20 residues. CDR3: CASSQVLLSGSRRSYNEQFF. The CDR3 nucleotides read TGCGCCAGCAGCCAAGTTCTACTTAGCGGGAGCCGCCGCTCCTACAATGAGCAGTTCTTC.

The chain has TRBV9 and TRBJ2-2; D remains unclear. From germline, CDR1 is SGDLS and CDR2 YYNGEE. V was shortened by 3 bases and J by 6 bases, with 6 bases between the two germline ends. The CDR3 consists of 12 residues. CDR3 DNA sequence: TGTGCCAGCAGCGCTCGCCCCGGGGAGCTGTTTTTT. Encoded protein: CASSARPGELFF.

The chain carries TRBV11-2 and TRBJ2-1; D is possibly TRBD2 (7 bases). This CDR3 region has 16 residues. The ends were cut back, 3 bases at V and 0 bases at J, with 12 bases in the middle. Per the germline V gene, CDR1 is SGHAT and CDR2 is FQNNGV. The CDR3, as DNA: TGTGCCAGCAGCTTGAGGGGGGGGGCCTCCTACAATGAGCAGTTCTTC. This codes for CASSLRGGASYNEQFF.

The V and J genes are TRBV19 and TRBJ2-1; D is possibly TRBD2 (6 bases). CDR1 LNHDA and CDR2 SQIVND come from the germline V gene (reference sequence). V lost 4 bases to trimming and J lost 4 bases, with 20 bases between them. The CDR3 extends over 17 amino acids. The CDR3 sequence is CASSRDGFSGAYNEQFF. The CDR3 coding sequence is TGTGCCAGTAGTAGGGACGGGTTTTCGGGAGCGTACAATGAGCAGTTCTTC.

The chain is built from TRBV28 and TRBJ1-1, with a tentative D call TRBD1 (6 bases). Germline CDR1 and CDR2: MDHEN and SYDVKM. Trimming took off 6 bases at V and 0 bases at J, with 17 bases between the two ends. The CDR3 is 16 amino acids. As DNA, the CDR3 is TGTGCCAGCAGCTCATATTGGACAGCGATGAACACTGAAGCTTTCTTT. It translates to CASSSYWTAMNTEAFF.

The CDR3 is CAWRERGGWETQYF. The CDR3 nucleotides read TGTGCCTGGAGGGAGAGGGGGGGTTGGGAGACCCAGTACTTC. V gene TRBV30 combines with J gene TRBJ2-5, with D possibly TRBD2 on 7 matching bases. CDR1 and CDR2 from the germline V gene are GTSNPN and SVGIG (reference sequence). This CDR3 has 14 amino acids. Trimming pared 3 bases from V and 5 bases from J, leaving 16 bases between. The variable domain in full, completed from reference TRBV30 and TRBJ2-5, reads SQTIHQWPATLVQPVGSPLSLECTVEGTSNPNLYWYRQAAGRGLQLLFYSVGIGQISSEVPQNLSASRPQDRQFILSSKKLLLSDSGFYLCAWRERGGWETQYFGPGTRLLVL.

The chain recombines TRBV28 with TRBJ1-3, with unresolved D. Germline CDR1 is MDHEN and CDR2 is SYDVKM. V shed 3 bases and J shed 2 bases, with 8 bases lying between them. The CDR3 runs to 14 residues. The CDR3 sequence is CASSFDPPGNTIYF. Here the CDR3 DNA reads TGTGCCAGCAGTTTCGATCCCCCTGGAAACACCATATATTTT.

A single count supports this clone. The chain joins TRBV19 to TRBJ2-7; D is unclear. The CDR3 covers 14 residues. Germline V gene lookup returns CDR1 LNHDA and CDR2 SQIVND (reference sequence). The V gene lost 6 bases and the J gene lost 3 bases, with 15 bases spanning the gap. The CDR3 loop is CASSASSLVYEQYF. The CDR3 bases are TGTGCCAGTAGCGCATCTTCTCTCGTCTACGAGCAGTACTTC.

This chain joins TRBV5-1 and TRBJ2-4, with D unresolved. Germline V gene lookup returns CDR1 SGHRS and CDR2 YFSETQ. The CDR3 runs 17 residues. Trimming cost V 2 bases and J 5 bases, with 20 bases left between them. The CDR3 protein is CASSFQSGRRAENIQYF. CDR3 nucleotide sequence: TGCGCCAGCAGCTTCCAGTCCGGCCGAAGGGCCGAAAACATTCAGTACTTC. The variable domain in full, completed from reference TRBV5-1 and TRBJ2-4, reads KAGVTQTPRYLIKTRGQQVTLSCSPISGHRSVSWYQQTPGQGLQFLFEYFSETQRNKGNFPGRFSGRQFSNSRSEMNVSTLELGDSALYLCASSFQSGRRAENIQYFGAGTRLSVL.

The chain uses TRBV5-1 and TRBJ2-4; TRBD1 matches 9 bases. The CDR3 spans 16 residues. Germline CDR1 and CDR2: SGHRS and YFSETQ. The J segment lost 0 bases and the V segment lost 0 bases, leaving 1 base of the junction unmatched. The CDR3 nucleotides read TGCGCCAGCAGCTTGGGGGACAGGGAAGCCAAAAACATTCAGTACTTC. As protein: CASSLGDREAKNIQYF.

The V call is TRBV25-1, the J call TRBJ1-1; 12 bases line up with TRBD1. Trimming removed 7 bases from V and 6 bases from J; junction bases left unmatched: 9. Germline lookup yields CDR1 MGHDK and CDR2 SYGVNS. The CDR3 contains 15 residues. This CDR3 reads CASTGTGGVRAEAFF. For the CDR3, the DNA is TGTGCCAGCACCGGGACAGGGGGCGTGAGGGCTGAAGCTTTCTTT.

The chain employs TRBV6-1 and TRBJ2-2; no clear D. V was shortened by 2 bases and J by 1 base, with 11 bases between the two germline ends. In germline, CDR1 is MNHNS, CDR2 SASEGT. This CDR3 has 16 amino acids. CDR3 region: CASSEWMIQNTGELFF. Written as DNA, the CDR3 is TGTGCCAGCAGTGAATGGATGATCCAGAACACCGGGGAGCTGTTTTTT.

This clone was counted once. The CDR3 sequence: CASSQETDYGYTF. DNA of the CDR3: TGTGCCAGCAGCCAAGAGACAGATTATGGCTACACCTTC. V usage is TRBV14 and J usage is TRBJ1-2; tentatively, D is TRBD1 (5 bases). The CDR3 extends over 13 amino acids. The ends were cut back, 0 bases at V and 5 bases at J, with 7 bases in the middle. Germline CDR1 SGHDN, CDR2 FVKESK.

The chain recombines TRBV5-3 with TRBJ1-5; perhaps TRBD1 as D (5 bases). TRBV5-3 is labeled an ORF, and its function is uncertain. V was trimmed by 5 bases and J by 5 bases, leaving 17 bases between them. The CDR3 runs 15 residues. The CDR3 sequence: CARRSDSDGHQPQHF. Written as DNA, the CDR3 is TGTGCCAGAAGATCTGACAGTGACGGACATCAGCCCCAGCATTTT.

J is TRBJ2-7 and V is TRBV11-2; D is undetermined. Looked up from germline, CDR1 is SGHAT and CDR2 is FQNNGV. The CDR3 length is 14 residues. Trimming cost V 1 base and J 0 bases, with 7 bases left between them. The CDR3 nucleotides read TGTGCCAGCAGCTTAGCCCGAAGCTCCTACGAGCAGTACTTC. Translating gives CASSLARSSYEQYF.

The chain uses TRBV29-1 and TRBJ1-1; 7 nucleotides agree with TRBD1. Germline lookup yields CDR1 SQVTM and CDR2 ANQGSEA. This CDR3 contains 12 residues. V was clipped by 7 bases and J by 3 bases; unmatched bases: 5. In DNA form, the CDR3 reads TGCAGCGCTGACAGGGCAGACACTGAAGCTTTCTTT. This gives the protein CSADRADTEAFF.